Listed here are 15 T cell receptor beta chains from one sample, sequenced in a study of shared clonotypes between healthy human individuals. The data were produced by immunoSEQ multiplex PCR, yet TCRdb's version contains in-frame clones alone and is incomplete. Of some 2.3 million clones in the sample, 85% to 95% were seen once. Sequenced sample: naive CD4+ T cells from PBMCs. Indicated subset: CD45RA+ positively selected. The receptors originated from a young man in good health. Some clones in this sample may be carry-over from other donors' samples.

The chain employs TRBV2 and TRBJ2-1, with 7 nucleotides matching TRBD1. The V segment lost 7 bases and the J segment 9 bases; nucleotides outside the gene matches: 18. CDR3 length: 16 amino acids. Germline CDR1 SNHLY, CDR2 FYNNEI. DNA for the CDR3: TGTGCCAGCACATCCCTTGGGCTAGGGGGCCTTGGTGAGCAGTTCTTC. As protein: CASTSLGLGGLGEQFF. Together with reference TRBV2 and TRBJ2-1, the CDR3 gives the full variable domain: EPEVTQTPSHQVTQMGQEVILRCVPISNHLYFYWYRQILGQKVEFLVSFYNNEISEKSEIFDDQFSVERPDGSNFTLKIRSTKLEDSAMYFCASTSLGLGGLGEQFFGPGTRLTVL.

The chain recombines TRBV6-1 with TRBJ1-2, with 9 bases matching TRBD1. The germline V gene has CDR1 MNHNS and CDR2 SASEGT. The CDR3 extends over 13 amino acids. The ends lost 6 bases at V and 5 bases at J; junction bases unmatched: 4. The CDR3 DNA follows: TGTGCCAGCAGGCCCGGGACAGGGTATGGCTACACCTTC. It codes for CASRPGTGYGYTF.

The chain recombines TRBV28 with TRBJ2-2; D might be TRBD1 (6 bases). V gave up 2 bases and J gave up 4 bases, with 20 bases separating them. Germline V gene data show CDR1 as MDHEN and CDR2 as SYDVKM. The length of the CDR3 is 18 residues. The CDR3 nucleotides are TGTGCCAGCAGTTTAAGTTTCGGGACACCCCCGACCACCGGGGAGCTGTTTTTT. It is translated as CASSLSFGTPPTTGELFF.

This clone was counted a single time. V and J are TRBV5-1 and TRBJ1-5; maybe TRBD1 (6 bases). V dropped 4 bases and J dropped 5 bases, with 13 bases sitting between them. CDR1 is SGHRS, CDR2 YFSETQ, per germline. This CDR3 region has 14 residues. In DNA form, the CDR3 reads TGCGCCAGCAGCGCCGGGGGCGCGGATCAGCCCCAGCATTTT. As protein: CASSAGGADQPQHF.

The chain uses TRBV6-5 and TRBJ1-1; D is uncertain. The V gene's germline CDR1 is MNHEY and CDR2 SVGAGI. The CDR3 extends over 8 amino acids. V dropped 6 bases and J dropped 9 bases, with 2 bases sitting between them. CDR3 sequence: CASSQAFF. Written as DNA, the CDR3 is TGTGCCAGCAGCCAAGCTTTCTTT.

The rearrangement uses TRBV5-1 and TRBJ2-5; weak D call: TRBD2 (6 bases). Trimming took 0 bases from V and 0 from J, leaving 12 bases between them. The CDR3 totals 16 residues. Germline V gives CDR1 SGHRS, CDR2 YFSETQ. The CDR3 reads CASSLGGGTHQETQYF. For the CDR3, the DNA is TGCGCCAGCAGCTTGGGTGGGGGGACCCACCAAGAGACCCAGTACTTC.

CDR3 sequence (DNA): TGTGCCAGCAGTCTTACTAGCTATTATGCACTCAATGAGCAGTTCTTC. Translated, it gives CASSLTSYYALNEQFF. The gene calls are TRBV7-2 and TRBJ2-1; TRBD2 is a possible D gene (6 bases). Between the trimmed V and J ends, which lost 6 bases and 6 bases, there was a span of 21 bases. There are 16 residues in the CDR3. Germline-derived CDR1 and CDR2 are SGHTA and FQGNSA.

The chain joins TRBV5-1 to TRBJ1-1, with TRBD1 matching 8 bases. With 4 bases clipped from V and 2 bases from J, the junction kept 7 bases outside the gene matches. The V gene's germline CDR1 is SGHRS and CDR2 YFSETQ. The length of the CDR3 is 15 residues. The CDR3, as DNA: TGCGCCAGCAGCGGGGGGACAGGTGTTAACACTGAAGCTTTCTTT. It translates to CASSGGTGVNTEAFF.

CDR3 sequence reads: CASTNRAPNQPQHF. The CDR3 DNA is TGTGCCAGCACCAACAGGGCCCCAAATCAGCCCCAGCATTTT. The V and J genes are TRBV28 and TRBJ1-5; D perhaps matches TRBD1 (6 bases). CDR1 and CDR2 (germline): MDHEN, SYDVKM. This CDR3 comprises 14 residues. The ends were cut back, 7 bases at V and 4 bases at J, with 14 bases in the middle.

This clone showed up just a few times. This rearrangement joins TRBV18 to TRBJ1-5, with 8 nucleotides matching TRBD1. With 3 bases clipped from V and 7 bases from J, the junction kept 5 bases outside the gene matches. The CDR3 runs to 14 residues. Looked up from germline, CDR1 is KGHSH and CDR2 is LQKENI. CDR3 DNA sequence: TGTGCCAGCTCACCGGACAGGGTTAGCCAGCCCCAGCATTTT. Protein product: CASSPDRVSQPQHF.

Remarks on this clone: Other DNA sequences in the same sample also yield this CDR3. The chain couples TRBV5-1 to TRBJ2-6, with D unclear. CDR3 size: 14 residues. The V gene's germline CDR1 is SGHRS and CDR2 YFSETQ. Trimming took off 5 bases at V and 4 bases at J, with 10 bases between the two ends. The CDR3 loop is CASSLDTGANVLTF. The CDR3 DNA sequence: TGCGCCAGCAGTTTAGATACCGGGGCCAACGTCCTGACTTTC.

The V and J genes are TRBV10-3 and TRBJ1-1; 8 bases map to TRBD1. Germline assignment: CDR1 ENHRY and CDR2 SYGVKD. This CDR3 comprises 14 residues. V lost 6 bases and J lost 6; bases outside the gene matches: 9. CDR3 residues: CAIRGQVINSEAFF. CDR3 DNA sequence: TGTGCCATCAGGGGACAGGTAATAAATTCTGAAGCTTTCTTT.

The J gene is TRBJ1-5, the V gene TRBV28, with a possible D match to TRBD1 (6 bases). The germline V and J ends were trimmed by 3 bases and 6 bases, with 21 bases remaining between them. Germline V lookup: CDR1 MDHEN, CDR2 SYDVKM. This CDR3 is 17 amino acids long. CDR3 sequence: CASSLRQGMIGSQPQHF. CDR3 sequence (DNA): TGTGCCAGCAGTTTGCGGCAGGGGATGATCGGGAGTCAGCCCCAGCATTTT.

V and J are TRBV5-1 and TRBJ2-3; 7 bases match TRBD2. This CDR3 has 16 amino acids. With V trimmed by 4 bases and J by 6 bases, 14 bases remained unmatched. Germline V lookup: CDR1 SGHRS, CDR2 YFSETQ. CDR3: CASSPLPQRGRDTQYF. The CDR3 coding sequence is TGCGCCAGCAGCCCCCTTCCCCAGCGGGGCAGGGATACGCAGTATTTT.

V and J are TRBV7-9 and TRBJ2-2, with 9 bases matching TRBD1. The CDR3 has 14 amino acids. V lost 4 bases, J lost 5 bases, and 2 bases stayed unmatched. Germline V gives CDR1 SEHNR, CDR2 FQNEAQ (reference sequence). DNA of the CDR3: TGTGCCAGCAGCTCCGGGACAGGGACCGGGGAGCTGTTTTTT. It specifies CASSSGTGTGELFF.